This TCR beta chain stems from a study of blood T cells in healthy people across ages. The CDR3 sequence is 15 residues long. J gave up 7 bases and V 4 bases, and 10 bases lay outside the gene matches. Only a few counts were recorded for this clonotype. A second about 7 to 12 cycle PCR used barcoded and J-beta primers. TCRdb ran MiXCR on the 5' RACE reads and lists one entry per CDR3 protein. The top ten hold 23% of the sample, which has some 1.8 million distinct CDR3 sequences, about two fifths seen once. The sequence derives from a human donor in good health. V usage is TRBV12-3 or TRBV12-4 and J usage is TRBJ2-4; 7 bases match TRBD1. Sequencing used blood. CDR3 in DNA: TGTGCCAGCAGTTCCGGGACAGCTCGAGGGAACATTCAGTACTTC. Protein sequence: CASSSGTARGNIQYF.